These T cell receptor beta chains were read from a single sample in a study of neurological immune-mediated disorders. TCRdb re-derived calls from the 5' RACE reads in MiXCR, one entry per CDR3 protein. The sample includes 25,000 to 35,000 distinct CDR3 sequences, roughly a sixth of them seen just once. The sequencing sample was made of CD4+ T cells from blood. These receptors all come from a female donor with HTLV-1-associated myelopathy (HAM/TSP). CDR3s include the opening cysteine and the closing phenylalanine or tryptophan. D genes are given only for firm matches. Clone size is given for some rows only: seen once, a few or many times, or a class if the clone is expanded.

j_gene: TRBJ2-3; abundance: many; v_gene: TRBV20-1; d_gene: TRBD2; CDR3nt: TGCAGTGCTAGACACCACCCCTCTAGCGGGGGGCTCACAGATACGCAGTATTTT; CDR3aa: CSARHHPSSGGLTDTQYF
j_gene: TRBJ2-3; abundance: .; v_gene: TRBV5-6; d_gene: .; CDR3nt: TGTGCCAGCAGCGGGCTTTTGGCGGGGGACAAAGATACACAGTATTTT; CDR3aa: CASSGLLAGDKDTQYF
j_gene: TRBJ1-6; abundance: many; v_gene: TRBV29-1; d_gene: .; CDR3nt: TGCAGCGTTGGGACACAACCTAATTCACCCCTCCACTTT; CDR3aa: CSVGTQPNSPLHF
j_gene: TRBJ1-1; abundance: many; v_gene: TRBV7-9; d_gene: .; CDR3nt: TGTGCCAGCACCCTAGTGGAGGGGACTGAAGCTTTCTTT; CDR3aa: CASTLVEGTEAFF
j_gene: TRBJ2-5; abundance: many; v_gene: TRBV5-1; d_gene: .; CDR3nt: TGCGCCAGCAGCTTGGCTGGCCCCCTGGGAGAGACCCAGTACTTC; CDR3aa: CASSLAGPLGETQYF
j_gene: TRBJ1-5; abundance: many; v_gene: TRBV5-1; d_gene: .; CDR3nt: TGCGCCAGCAGCCCCGAACTGGGGCAGGGGCAGCCCCAGCATTTT; CDR3aa: CASSPELGQGQPQHF
j_gene: TRBJ2-7; abundance: medium-sized; v_gene: TRBV20-1; d_gene: TRBD2; CDR3nt: TGCAGTGCTCTCCGTAGCGGGAGGGAAGAGCAGTACTTC; CDR3aa: CSALRSGREEQYF
j_gene: TRBJ2-7; abundance: many; v_gene: TRBV11-3; d_gene: TRBD1; CDR3nt: TGTGCCAGCAGCTTATACGGGACAGGGGCCCCCGAGCAGTACTTC; CDR3aa: CASSLYGTGAPEQYF
j_gene: TRBJ1-1; abundance: many; v_gene: TRBV14; d_gene: .; CDR3nt: TGTGCCAGCAGCCAAGATTCCCTTACCACTGAAGCTTTCTTT; CDR3aa: CASSQDSLTTEAFF
j_gene: TRBJ2-3; abundance: .; v_gene: TRBV6-5; d_gene: TRBD2; CDR3nt: TGTGCCAGCAGATCCTATAGCGGGAGTTTTACAGATACGCAGTATTTT; CDR3aa: CASRSYSGSFTDTQYF
j_gene: TRBJ2-5; abundance: .; v_gene: TRBV18; d_gene: .; CDR3nt: TGTGACAGCTCACCTCAAGAGACCCAGTACTTC; CDR3aa: CDSSPQETQYF
j_gene: TRBJ2-3; abundance: .; v_gene: TRBV6-5; d_gene: TRBD2; CDR3nt: TGTGCCAGCAGTTACTCGACTAGCGGGGGGGTGGATACGCAGTATTTT; CDR3aa: CASSYSTSGGVDTQYF
j_gene: TRBJ2-3; abundance: many; v_gene: TRBV20-1; d_gene: TRBD2; CDR3nt: TGCAGTGCTCACGGACTAGGCTGGGTCGGCACAGATACGCAGTATTTT; CDR3aa: CSAHGLGWVGTDTQYF
j_gene: TRBJ1-5; abundance: many; v_gene: TRBV6-1; d_gene: .; CDR3nt: TGTGCCAGCAGGGGGGGGGGTCAGCCCCAGCATTTT; CDR3aa: CASRGGGQPQHF
j_gene: TRBJ1-1; abundance: many; v_gene: TRBV7-6; d_gene: TRBD1; CDR3nt: TGTGCCAGCAGCTTCGACAGGGGAAAATGGGTGAACACTGAAGCTTTCTTT; CDR3aa: CASSFDRGKWVNTEAFF
j_gene: TRBJ2-3; abundance: many; v_gene: TRBV5-1; d_gene: .; CDR3nt: TGCGCCAGCAGCTCCCCGGGGAGCTTAGCGCCCGACCCCACAGATACGCAGTATTTT; CDR3aa: CASSSPGSLAPDPTDTQYF
j_gene: TRBJ2-5; abundance: many; v_gene: TRBV2; d_gene: .; CDR3nt: TGTGCCAGCAGTAGCTCCAGCAGAGGAGAGACCCAGTACTTC; CDR3aa: CASSSSSRGETQYF
j_gene: TRBJ1-2; abundance: many; v_gene: TRBV5-1; d_gene: .; CDR3nt: TGCGCCAGCAGCTTCATTATAGGGGAGCTATATGGCTACACCTTC; CDR3aa: CASSFIIGELYGYTF
j_gene: TRBJ2-1; abundance: many; v_gene: TRBV6-2/TRBV6-3; d_gene: .; CDR3nt: TGTGCCAGCAATGACCCGCACGGGGTGTACAATGAGCAGTTCTTC; CDR3aa: CASNDPHGVYNEQFF
j_gene: TRBJ2-7; abundance: many; v_gene: TRBV2; d_gene: TRBD1; CDR3nt: TGTGCCAGCAGTGACGACAGGGCCACTAACGAGCAGTACTTC; CDR3aa: CASSDDRATNEQYF
j_gene: TRBJ2-1; abundance: many; v_gene: TRBV7-2; d_gene: .; CDR3nt: TGTGCCAGCAGCCTCGGTGGGGGGAATGAGCAGTTCTTC; CDR3aa: CASSLGGGNEQFF
j_gene: TRBJ2-7; abundance: many; v_gene: TRBV6-2/TRBV6-3; d_gene: .; CDR3nt: TGTGCCAGCAATGATCGGTCTTCCTACGAGCAGTACTTC; CDR3aa: CASNDRSSYEQYF
j_gene: TRBJ2-5; abundance: .; v_gene: TRBV12-3/TRBV12-4; d_gene: TRBD1; CDR3nt: TGTGCCAGCAGTTTAGCGCCAAGACAGGGTACGGAGACCCAGTACTTC; CDR3aa: CASSLAPRQGTETQYF
j_gene: TRBJ1-5; abundance: many; v_gene: TRBV12-3/TRBV12-4; d_gene: .; CDR3nt: TGTGCCAGCAGTTTTGGGGGTGCTGGGCAGCCCCAGCATTTT; CDR3aa: CASSFGGAGQPQHF
j_gene: TRBJ2-5; abundance: medium-sized; v_gene: TRBV6-5; d_gene: .; CDR3nt: TGTGCCAGCAGACCTCTGGCGGGGGAGACCCAGTACTTC; CDR3aa: CASRPLAGETQYF
j_gene: TRBJ2-7; abundance: many; v_gene: TRBV12-3/TRBV12-4; d_gene: TRBD2; CDR3nt: TGTGCCAGCAGTCGTCCGGGACTAGCGGGGATCTACGAGCAGTACTTC; CDR3aa: CASSRPGLAGIYEQYF
j_gene: TRBJ2-4; abundance: .; v_gene: TRBV10-2; d_gene: TRBD1; CDR3nt: TGCGCCACCGGACAGGAGAGCCTACTCAAAAACATTCAGTACTTC; CDR3aa: CATGQESLLKNIQYF
j_gene: TRBJ1-5; abundance: large; v_gene: TRBV20-1; d_gene: .; CDR3nt: TGCAGTGCTAGAGACCCTACAGGACCCCAGCATTTT; CDR3aa: CSARDPTGPQHF
j_gene: TRBJ2-1; abundance: many; v_gene: TRBV5-5; d_gene: TRBD2; CDR3nt: TGTGCCAGCCTTATTCGGTTGGGAGGGCATGAGCAGTTCTTC; CDR3aa: CASLIRLGGHEQFF
j_gene: TRBJ1-4; abundance: many; v_gene: TRBV20-1; d_gene: TRBD1; CDR3nt: TGCAGTAGGCCGGGACAGGGTAATGAAAAACTGTTTTTT; CDR3aa: CSRPGQGNEKLFF
j_gene: TRBJ1-4; abundance: many; v_gene: TRBV18; d_gene: TRBD1; CDR3nt: TGTGCCAGCTCACCCACGACAGGGGGTGAAAAACTGTTTTTT; CDR3aa: CASSPTTGGEKLFF